This T cell receptor beta chain was recorded in a study of neurological immune-mediated disorders. One entry per CDR3 protein, called by TCRdb with MiXCR from the 5' RACE reads. Among 50,000 or so distinct CDR3 sequences listed, around 3.5% were seen once. This clonotype is medium-sized (0.01 to 0.1%). V lost 0 bases and J lost 8, with 13 bases in between. The length of the CDR3 is 13 residues. Germline V gene lookup returns CDR1 DFQATT and CDR2 SNEGSKA (reference sequence). The sequenced material came from PBMCs. This receptor was identified in a man aged 35 to 55 with multiple sclerosis. The V gene is TRBV20-1, the J gene TRBJ1-1; a possible D gene is TRBD1 (5 bases). The CDR3 region is CSARDLRGNEAFF. CDR3 in DNA: TGCAGTGCTAGAGATCTCCGGGGGAACGAAGCTTTCTTT.